These 17 T cell receptor beta chains originate from one sample sequenced in a study of shared clonotypes between healthy human individuals (dated by TCRdb to 2019 to 2021). Library preparation employed the immunoSEQ multiplex PCR assay. TCRdb took over this immuneACCESS table, retaining in-frame rearrangements with V and J assigned. Such tables are incomplete; in checked studies, under half of the missing clones stem from an unresolved V gene, and the remainder is unexplained. The sample table shows about 1 million clones, and more than 60% are seen once. The ten largest clones capture about 1.5% of the sample. The sequenced sample was memory CD4+ T cells sorted from blood. In light of the paper, this sample's cell subset or site label describes: CD45RA-negative fraction. These receptors all come from a young man in good health.

The chain joins TRBV19 to TRBJ1-1, with 8 bases matching TRBD1. Germline values: CDR1 LNHDA, CDR2 SQIVND (reference sequence). Trimming cost V 6 bases and J 3 bases; bases outside gene matches: 6. The CDR3 is 14 residues long. As DNA, the CDR3 is TGTGCCAGTAGCACCGGGACAGGCGACACTGAAGCTTTCTTT. Amino acids: CASSTGTGDTEAFF.

The J gene is TRBJ2-4, the V gene TRBV25-1; 8 bases match TRBD2. J was trimmed by 8 bases and V by 1 base; bases with no gene match: 7. Per the germline V gene, CDR1 is MGHDK and CDR2 is SYGVNS. The CDR3 runs 15 residues. For the CDR3, the DNA is TGTGCCAGCAGTGAATCGGGAGGGGGTAAGGACATTCAGTACTTC. It yields the protein CASSESGGGKDIQYF.

The chain uses TRBV18 and TRBJ2-7; unclear D gene. Trimming shortened V by 1 base and J by 7 bases, and 17 bases separated the two germline ends. The CDR3 is made up of 15 amino acids. CDR1 is KGHSH and CDR2 is LQKENI in the germline V gene. For the CDR3, the DNA is TGTGCCAGCTCACCACTAGCCCCAAGCTTTGGTGAGCAGTACTTC. It codes for CASSPLAPSFGEQYF. The full variable domain, completed using reference TRBV18 and TRBJ2-7, is NAGVMQNPRHLVRRRGQEARLRCSPMKGHSHVYWYRQLPEEGLKFMVYLQKENIIDESGMPKERFSAEFPKEGPSILRIQQVVRGDSAAYFCASSPLAPSFGEQYFGPGTRLTVT.

This rearrangement joins TRBV27 to TRBJ2-3, with 9 nucleotides matching TRBD2. Germline values: CDR1 MNHEY, CDR2 SMNVEV (reference sequence). V lost 0 bases and J lost 7; bases outside the gene matches: 8. The CDR3 totals 16 residues. The DNA of the CDR3 is TGTGCCAGCAGTTTATCTTTAGCGGGAGTTTTAAATACGCAGTATTTT. Its protein is CASSLSLAGVLNTQYF.

The chain is built from TRBV4-2 and TRBJ2-2; 14 bases fit TRBD2. Germline CDR1 LGHNA, CDR2 YNFKEQ. J gave up 5 bases and V 4 bases, and 9 bases lay outside the gene matches. This CDR3 has 18 residues. The chain's CDR3 is CASSRGLAGAPGTGELFF. Written as DNA, the CDR3 is TGTGCCAGCAGCCGGGGACTAGCGGGGGCCCCGGGGACCGGGGAGCTGTTTTTT.

This chain joins TRBV18 and TRBJ1-1, with 8 bases identical to TRBD1. Trimming at V came to 4 bases and at J to 7 bases, leaving 8 bases not matched to a gene. This CDR3 contains 14 residues. Germline V gene data show CDR1 as KGHSH and CDR2 as LQKENI. The CDR3: CASSQETGVNEAFF. In DNA, the CDR3 is TGTGCCAGCTCACAGGAGACAGGGGTAAATGAAGCTTTCTTT.

The V call is TRBV5-4, the J call TRBJ1-2, with D possibly matching TRBD1 (5 bases). Trimming took 2 bases from V and 2 from J, leaving 16 bases between them. The length of the CDR3 is 16 residues. The germline CDR1 and CDR2 sequences are SGHNT and YYREEE (reference sequence). CDR3 sequence reads: CASSFGAPTGNYGYTF. The CDR3 bases are TGTGCCAGCAGCTTTGGGGCTCCAACGGGGAACTATGGCTACACCTTC.

This rearrangement joins TRBV2 to TRBJ1-1; 7 nucleotides agree with TRBD1. The CDR3 loop spans 16 amino acids. Losses at the gene ends were 7 bases for V and 1 base for J; bases not matched to a gene: 12. Germline CDR1 reads SNHLY; CDR2 reads FYNNEI. In DNA, the CDR3 is TGTGCCAGCACCCCCGACAGGGTGAGGGCGAACACTGAAGCTTTCTTT. This translates into CASTPDRVRANTEAFF.

The V and J genes are TRBV18 and TRBJ2-5; D is possibly TRBD2 (7 bases). V was trimmed by 5 bases and J by 5 bases, leaving 15 bases between them. CDR1 KGHSH and CDR2 LQKENI come from the germline V gene. CDR3 length: 14 amino acids. CDR3 amino acids: CASSSPRGLETQYF. In nucleotides, the CDR3 is TGTGCCAGCTCAAGCCCGCGGGGGCTGGAGACCCAGTACTTC. The full variable domain, rest sourced from reference TRBV18 and TRBJ2-5, is NAGVMQNPRHLVRRRGQEARLRCSPMKGHSHVYWYRQLPEEGLKFMVYLQKENIIDESGMPKERFSAEFPKEGPSILRIQQVVRGDSAAYFCASSSPRGLETQYFGPGTRLLVL.

This clone came up once. The gene calls are TRBV6-5 and TRBJ1-1; possible D gene TRBD1, 5 bases. This CDR3 is 15 amino acids long. The V end lost 4 bases, the J end lost 1 base, and 13 bases lay between the germline ends. Germline V gene data show CDR1 as MNHEY and CDR2 as SVGAGI. CDR3 sequence reads: CASSWRQGGNTEAFF. DNA for the CDR3: TGTGCCAGCAGTTGGCGGCAGGGTGGGAACACTGAAGCTTTCTTT.

The chain joins TRBV7-8 to TRBJ2-5, with D perhaps TRBD1 (6 bases). Trimming removed 1 base at V and 2 bases at J, with 14 bases between. The CDR3 loop spans 16 amino acids. Per germline, CDR1 SGHVS and CDR2 FQNEAQ. This CDR3 reads CASSLGVGALQETQYF. CDR3 nucleotide sequence: TGTGCCAGCAGCTTAGGGGTGGGGGCACTACAAGAGACCCAGTACTTC.

This clone came up a few times. Within the sample, other DNA sequences also encode this same CDR3. The gene calls are TRBV28 and TRBJ1-3, with 8 bases identical to TRBD1. Germline V gene sequence: CDR1 MDHEN, CDR2 SYDVKM. CDR3 length: 14 amino acids. The V and J ends lost 6 bases and 2 bases, in that order; junction bases with no gene match: 3. The chain's CDR3 is CASSRRGPGNTIYF. The CDR3 bases are TGTGCCAGCAGCCGCAGGGGGCCTGGAAACACCATATATTTT.

The V call is TRBV11-3, the J call TRBJ2-1; 9 nucleotides match TRBD2. The junction had 7 bases not matched to a gene; V was cut back by 5 bases and J by 5 bases. The germline CDR1 and CDR2 sequences are SGHNT and YENEEA. The CDR3 is 15 amino acids. CDR3 DNA sequence: TGTGCCAGCAGCCAGGGACTAGCTCTGAACAATGAGCAGTTCTTC. Translating gives CASSQGLALNNEQFF.

The chain carries TRBV28 and TRBJ2-7, with TRBD2 identical over 10 bases. V shed 10 bases, J shed 6 bases, and the junction held 6 bases outside the gene matches. CDR3 length: 12 amino acids. In germline, CDR1 is MDHEN, CDR2 SYDVKM. In DNA, the CDR3 is TGTGCCACAGAGCGGGGGGGCCGCGAGCAGTACTTC. Its protein product is CATERGGREQYF. Based on the CDR3 plus reference TRBV28 and TRBJ2-7, the full variable domain is DVKVTQSSRYLVKRTGEKVFLECVQDMDHENMFWYRQDPGLGLRLIYFSYDVKMKEKGDIPEGYSVSREKKERFSLILESASTNQTSMYLCATERGGREQYFGPGTRLTVT.

Comments on this clone: A read error may produce the germline difference seen at one junction end. This chain uses TRBV27 with TRBJ2-2, with D perhaps being TRBD1 or TRBD2 (5 bases each). The CDR3 spans 17 residues. Germline CDR1 and CDR2: MNHEY and SMNVEV (reference sequence). CDR3 sequence: CANPERRRWGLGGQLFF. In DNA, the CDR3 is TGTGCCAACCCAGAGCGTCGGAGGTGGGGCTTGGGCGGGCAGCTGTTTTTT.

The chain is built from TRBV5-6 and TRBJ2-7, with 7 bases lining up with TRBD1. CDR1 is SGHDT and CDR2 is YYEEEE in the germline V gene. V was pared by 4 bases and J by 6 bases, with 10 bases of the junction left unmatched. The CDR3 is 14 residues long. CDR3 DNA: TGTGCCAGCAGCCCCCGCAGGGGGTCAGGCGAGCAGTACTTC. Amino acid sequence: CASSPRRGSGEQYF.

The V and J genes are TRBV27 and TRBJ2-2; 8 nucleotides agree with TRBD2. Trimming at V came to 7 bases and at J to 4 bases, leaving 11 bases not matched to a gene. Germline assignment: CDR1 MNHEY and CDR2 SMNVEV (reference sequence). This CDR3 is 16 amino acids long. The CDR3 loop is CASTHGKRETTGELFF. The CDR3 DNA follows: TGTGCCAGCACCCACGGCAAGCGGGAGACCACCGGGGAGCTGTTTTTT.